Presented here are 10 T cell receptor beta chains from one specimen sequenced in a study of blood T cells in healthy people across ages. Combining a sample-barcoded 5' primer with a J-beta primer mix, a second PCR ran for roughly 6 to 11 cycles. TCRdb used MiXCR to reprocess the 5' RACE reads, holding one entry per CDR3 protein. The sample carries hundreds of thousands of distinct CDR3 sequences, approximately 30% recorded once. Material: blood. The receptors originated from a woman older than 75 in good health.

About this clonotype itself: Just one base apart from a much larger clone, this may be a read error. This chain connects TRBV2 to TRBJ1-1; perhaps TRBD1 as D (5 bases). This CDR3 has 12 amino acids. Germline loops: CDR1 SNHLY, CDR2 FYNNEI. Written as DNA, the CDR3 is TGTTCCAGCAGTGTGGGGGACACTGAAGCTTTCTTT. It yields the protein CSSSVGDTEAFF.

The sample holds many counts of this clonotype. The genes are TRBV10-2 and TRBJ1-5; 7 bases match TRBD1. Germline lookup yields CDR1 WSHSY and CDR2 SAAADI. V gave up 3 bases and J gave up 7 bases; unmatched junction bases: 6. The CDR3 runs 14 residues. CDR3 protein: CASSDPGGAQPQHF. The CDR3 DNA reads TGCGCCAGCAGTGATCCAGGGGGAGCCCAGCCCCAGCATTTT.

The chain is built from TRBV19 and TRBJ1-1; TRBD1 aligns across 8 bases. Trimming took 3 bases from V and 5 from J; bases not matched to a gene: 5. From germline, CDR1 is LNHDA and CDR2 SQIVND (reference sequence). This CDR3 spans 14 amino acids. The CDR3 coding sequence is TGTGCCAGTAGTATGCAGGGGGCGCGAACTGAAGCTTTCTTT. Its translation is CASSMQGARTEAFF.

This clonotype was observed a few times. DNA for the CDR3: TGTGCCAGCAGCTCGGGACAGGGGTTAAACACCATATATTTT. Its translation: CASSSGQGLNTIYF. The chain recombines TRBV5-5 with TRBJ1-3, with 10 bases matching TRBD1. J gave up 6 bases and V 3 bases, and 3 bases lay outside the gene matches. CDR3 length equals 14 residues. The germline CDR1 and CDR2 sequences are SGHKS and YYEKEE (reference sequence). Based on the CDR3 plus reference TRBV5-5 and TRBJ1-3, the full variable domain is DAGVTQSPTHLIKTRGQQVTLRCSPISGHKSVSWYQQVLGQGPQFIFQYYEKEERGRGNFPDRFSARQFPNYSSELNVNALLLGDSALYLCASSSGQGLNTIYFGEGSWLTVV.

The chain combines TRBV7-9 with TRBJ1-2, with TRBD1 matching over 9 bases. From germline, CDR1 is SEHNR and CDR2 FQNEAQ (reference sequence). The CDR3 sequence is 16 residues long. Trimming cost V 4 bases and J 6 bases; bases outside gene matches: 12. The CDR3 region is CASSSYRDRERDGYTF. CDR3 nucleotide sequence: TGTGCCAGCAGCTCTTACCGGGACAGGGAGAGGGATGGCTACACCTTC.

This clonotype appeared many times. A read error may produce the germline difference seen at one junction end. This chain joins TRBV15 and TRBJ2-3, with 7 bases identical to TRBD1. Germline CDR1 is LNHNV and CDR2 is YYDKDF (reference sequence). The CDR3 has 15 residues. The CDR3 coding sequence is TGTGCCACCACCAGAGGGGACAGCCGCACAGATACGCAGTATTTT. The encoded protein is CATTRGDSRTDTQYF.

This clonotype has ten or more counts. This rearrangement joins TRBV5-1 to TRBJ1-2; D might be TRBD1 (6 bases). Germline lookup yields CDR1 SGHRS and CDR2 YFSETQ. This CDR3 spans 17 amino acids. The germline V and J ends were trimmed by 1 base and 3 bases, with 19 bases remaining between them. CDR3 DNA: TGCGCCAGCAGCTTGAACTTGGCCGGGGGCTCCGACTATGGCTACACCTTC. Amino acid sequence: CASSLNLAGGSDYGYTF.

Many counts were recorded for this clonotype. The gene calls are TRBV3-1 and TRBJ1-2; D not certain. The CDR3 spans 15 residues. V was pared by 5 bases and J by 3 bases, with 16 bases between. Germline CDR1 LGHDT, CDR2 YNNKEL (reference sequence). CDR3 sequence reads: CASSGQAYGDYGYTF. As DNA, the CDR3 is TGTGCCAGCAGCGGGCAGGCTTACGGGGACTATGGCTACACCTTC.

This clonotype was recorded many times. The chain couples TRBV7-2 to TRBJ2-6; D ambiguous. The CDR3 spans 21 residues. V lost 1 base, J lost 0 bases, and 22 bases lay in between. Per germline, CDR1 SGHTA and CDR2 FQGNSA. The CDR3 bases are TGTGCCAGCAGCTTAGTGTCCTCCGTTGCACCGTCGAGCTCTGGGGCCAACGTCCTGACTTTC. Translation: CASSLVSSVAPSSSGANVLTF.

This clonotype was counted between two and nine times. The rearrangement joins TRBV2 to TRBJ2-1, with 13 bases that match TRBD2. This CDR3 has 16 amino acids. Germline trimming cut 8 bases from V and 3 bases from J; bases unmatched to any gene: 7. Germline V gives CDR1 SNHLY, CDR2 FYNNEI. This CDR3 reads CASATSGGAGYNEQFF. The CDR3 DNA follows: TGTGCCAGCGCTACTAGCGGGGGGGCAGGCTACAATGAGCAGTTCTTC.